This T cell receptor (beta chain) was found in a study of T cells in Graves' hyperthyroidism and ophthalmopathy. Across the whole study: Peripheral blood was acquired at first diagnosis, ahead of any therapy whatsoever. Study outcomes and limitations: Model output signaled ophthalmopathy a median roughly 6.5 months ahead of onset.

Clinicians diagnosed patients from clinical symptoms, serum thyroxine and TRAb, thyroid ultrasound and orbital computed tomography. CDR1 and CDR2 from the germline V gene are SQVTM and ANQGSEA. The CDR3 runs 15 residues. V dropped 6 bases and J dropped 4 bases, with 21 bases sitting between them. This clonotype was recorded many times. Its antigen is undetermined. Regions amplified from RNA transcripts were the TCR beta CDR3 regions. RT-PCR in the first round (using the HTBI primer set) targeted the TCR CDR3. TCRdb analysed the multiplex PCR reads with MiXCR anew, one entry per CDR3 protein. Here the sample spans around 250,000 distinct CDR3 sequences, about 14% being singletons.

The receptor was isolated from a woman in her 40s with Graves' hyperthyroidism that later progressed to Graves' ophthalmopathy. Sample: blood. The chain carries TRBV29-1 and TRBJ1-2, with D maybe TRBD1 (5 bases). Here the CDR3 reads CSVTRGVGSIYGYTF. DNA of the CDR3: TGCAGCGTAACCCGAGGGGTAGGAAGTATCTATGGCTACACCTTC.